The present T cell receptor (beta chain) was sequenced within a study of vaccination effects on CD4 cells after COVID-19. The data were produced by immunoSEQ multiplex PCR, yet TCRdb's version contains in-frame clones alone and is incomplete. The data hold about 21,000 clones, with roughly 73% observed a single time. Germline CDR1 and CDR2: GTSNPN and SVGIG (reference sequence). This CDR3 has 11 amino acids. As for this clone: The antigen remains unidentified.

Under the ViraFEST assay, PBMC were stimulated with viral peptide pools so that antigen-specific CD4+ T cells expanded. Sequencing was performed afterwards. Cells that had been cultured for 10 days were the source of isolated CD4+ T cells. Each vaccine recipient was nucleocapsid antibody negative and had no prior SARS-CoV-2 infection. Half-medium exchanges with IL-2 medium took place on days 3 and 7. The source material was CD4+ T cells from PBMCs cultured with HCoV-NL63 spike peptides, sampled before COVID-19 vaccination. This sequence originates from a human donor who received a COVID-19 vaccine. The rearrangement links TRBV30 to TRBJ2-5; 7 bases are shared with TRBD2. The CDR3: CAGGRLETQYF. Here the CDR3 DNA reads TGTGCGGGAGGGCGCCTAGAGACCCAGTACTTC.